The T cell receptor beta chain described here comes from a study of cytomegalovirus exposure and HLA in healthy donors. PCR primers comprised 60 Vbeta and 13 Jbeta primers. TCRdb's copy holds only in-frame clones and misses some; the assay was immunoSEQ multiplex PCR. The sample includes about 78,000 clones, under 70% of them seen just once. Remarks on this clone: What it binds is unknown.

Points from the study as a whole: Most likely, a cluster of highly shared sequence variants arose as a sequencing artifact.

Sequences were obtained from PBMCs. The TCR comes from a man aged 25-40 years in good health and CMV-seropositive.

The CDR3 loop is CASSEHRTEAFF. In nucleotides, the CDR3 is TGTGCCAGCAGTGAACATAGAACTGAAGCTTTCTTT. This chain links TRBV6-1 with TRBJ1-1; D is undetermined. The length of the CDR3 is 12 residues. Germline CDR1 MNHNS, CDR2 SASEGT. With 2 bases removed from V and 5 bases from J, the gap between germline ends came to 6 bases.